Listed below are T cell receptor beta chains from one sample, sequenced in a study of blood T cell repertoires in COVID-19. Using immunoSEQ multiplex PCR, the repertoire was profiled, and TCRdb retains in-frame clones only, with some absent. Of about 140,000 clones listed, less than 90% are singletons. Sequencing used PBMCs or T cells enriched from blood (not recorded which). These receptors originate from a man in his forties with acute COVID-19. The CDR3 runs from the conserved cysteine through the conserved F or W. Fields, in order: J gene, clone size, V gene, CDR3 length, D gene, CDR3 DNA, CDR3 protein. The D gene is left open where the match is weak. A clone size is listed for some rows: how often the clone was seen (once, few, many), or a class if it is expanded.

TRBJ1-4 - TRBV5-4 17 TRBD1 TGTGCCAGCAGCCCCGGGACAGGGGGAGGTCCTAATGAAAAACTGTTTTTT CASSPGTGGGPNEKLFF
TRBJ2-3 - TRBV6-2/TRBV6-3 16 TRBD2 TGTGCCAGCAGTTTAGGGACTAGCGGGAGCACAGATACGCAGTATTTT CASSLGTSGSTDTQYF
TRBJ1-2 - TRBV14 15 TRBD1 TGTGCCAGCAGCCAAGCGCCCGCTGACAGGGATGGCTACACCTTC CASSQAPADRDGYTF
TRBJ1-1 - TRBV28 15 - TGTGCCAGCAGTTTATTCGTCGGGGCGGGAACTGAAGCTTTCTTT CASSLFVGAGTEAFF
TRBJ2-2 - TRBV4-1 18 TRBD2 TGCGCCAGCAGCCAACCCCTTCTAGCGGGGGGGCGAACCGGGGAGCTGTTTTTT CASSQPLLAGGRTGELFF
TRBJ2-7 - TRBV19 14 TRBD2 TGTGCCAGTAGCAGATCCCCGGGACTAGGTGAGCAGTACTTC CASSRSPGLGEQYF
TRBJ1-3 - TRBV15 13 - TGTGCCACCAGCAGGGGAGCTGGAAACACCATATATTTT CATSRGAGNTIYF
TRBJ2-3 - TRBV7-2 15 - TGTGCCAGCAGCTTAGTAGCGGAGGCCTTGGGTACGCAGTATTTT CASSLVAEALGTQYF
TRBJ1-4 - TRBV5-1 15 TRBD1 TGCGCCAGCAGCGGGGACAGGGCCCTAGAGGAAAAACTGTTTTTT CASSGDRALEEKLFF
TRBJ2-3 - TRBV3-1/TRBV3-2 15 - TGTGCCAGCAGCCCGGCGGACAAGGTCGGAGATACGCAGTATTTT CASSPADKVGDTQYF
TRBJ1-6 - TRBV7-2 15 - TGTGCCAGCAGCTTACAGCGGGATCGTTATTCACCCCTCCACTTT CASSLQRDRYSPLHF
TRBJ2-5 - TRBV6-5 12 TRBD1 TGTGCCAGCAAACCAGGGGGCGAGACCCAGTACTTC CASKPGGETQYF
TRBJ2-1 - TRBV4-1 15 TRBD2 TGCGCCAGCAGCCCCCAGCGGGAGGGTTACAATGAGCAGTTCTTC CASSPQREGYNEQFF
TRBJ1-2 - TRBV6-5 13 TRBD1 TGTGCCACGCTCAGGGGGCAGAACTATGGCTACACCTTC CATLRGQNYGYTF
TRBJ2-1 - TRBV14 15 TRBD2 TGTGCCAGCAGCCAGGGGACTAGCCCATACAATGAGCAGTTCTTC CASSQGTSPYNEQFF
TRBJ2-1 once TRBV6-5 14 TRBD1 TGTGCCACGAGACAGGGGGTGTCCTACAATGAGCAGTTCTTC CATRQGVSYNEQFF
TRBJ2-1 - TRBV7-8 16 TRBD2 TGTGCCAGCAGCTTAAGCGGGGATGGGATAGTAAATGAGCAGTTCTTC CASSLSGDGIVNEQFF
TRBJ1-1 - TRBV12-3/TRBV12-4 13 - TGTGCCAGCAGCGAACTAGCAAACACTGAAGCTTTCTTT CASSELANTEAFF
TRBJ2-7 - TRBV4-1 15 TRBD1 TGCGCCAGCAGCCAAGTCGGGACAGGGCGCTACGAGCAGTACTTC CASSQVGTGRYEQYF
TRBJ2-3 - TRBV29-1 16 TRBD1 TGCAGCGTTGGGGTGGGGGACAGGCTTTACACAGATACGCAGTATTTT CSVGVGDRLYTDTQYF
TRBJ1-2 - TRBV30 12 - TGTGCCTGGGAGCGGGCAGGGTATGGCTACACCTTC CAWERAGYGYTF
TRBJ1-5 few TRBV5-6 16 TRBD1 TGTGCCAGCAGCGCCGGGACAGGGGGCTGGAATCAGCCCCAGCATTTT CASSAGTGGWNQPQHF
TRBJ1-1 - TRBV12-5 15 TRBD1 TGTGCTAGTGGCAACGACAGGGGGTATCGAACTGAAGCTTTCTTT CASGNDRGYRTEAFF
TRBJ1-2 - TRBV3-1/TRBV3-2 15 - TGTGCCAGCAGCCGAACTCGACAGGATAACTATGGCTACACCTTC CASSRTRQDNYGYTF
TRBJ2-3 - TRBV18 15 - TGTGCCAGCTCACCTTTGGAGGGGATGAGTGGTACGCAGTATTTT CASSPLEGMSGTQYF
TRBJ2-4 - TRBV19 16 TRBD1 TGTGCCAGTAGTCCCACCGGGACAGGGGTCAAAAACATTCAGTACTTC CASSPTGTGVKNIQYF
TRBJ1-3 - TRBV3-1/TRBV3-2 14 - TGTGCCAGCAGCCAAGATTCCCTGGGAGACACCATATATTTT CASSQDSLGDTIYF
TRBJ1-2 - TRBV28 17 TRBD1 TGTGCCAGCAGGCAGCGCATTCGCGGGACAGTCCTCTATGGCTACACCTTC CASRQRIRGTVLYGYTF
TRBJ1-1 - TRBV6-6 12 - TGTGCCAGCAGTTCGACCCTAGCTGATGCTTTCTTT CASSSTLADAFF
TRBJ2-1 - TRBV7-7 20 TRBD2 TGTGCCAGCAGCCCCCGTCGGTGGGGCGCCCCTGGGACTAGGGACAATGAGCAGTTCTTC CASSPRRWGAPGTRDNEQFF
TRBJ2-1 - TRBV18 16 TRBD2 TGTGCCAGCTCACCAGTCGCGGCTAGCGGGTATGATGAGCAGTTCTTC CASSPVAASGYDEQFF
TRBJ2-7 - TRBV5-6 16 TRBD1 TGTGCCAGCAGGATCCCTGACAGGGGAAAAATCTACGAGCAGTACTTC CASRIPDRGKIYEQYF
TRBJ1-5 few TRBV12-3/TRBV12-4 13 - TGTGCCAGCAGTCCAGCGGGCAATCAGCCCCAGCATTTT CASSPAGNQPQHF
TRBJ2-3 - TRBV30 14 TRBD2 TGTGCCTCTCTAGCGGGAGTGGGCACAGATACGCAGTATTTT CASLAGVGTDTQYF